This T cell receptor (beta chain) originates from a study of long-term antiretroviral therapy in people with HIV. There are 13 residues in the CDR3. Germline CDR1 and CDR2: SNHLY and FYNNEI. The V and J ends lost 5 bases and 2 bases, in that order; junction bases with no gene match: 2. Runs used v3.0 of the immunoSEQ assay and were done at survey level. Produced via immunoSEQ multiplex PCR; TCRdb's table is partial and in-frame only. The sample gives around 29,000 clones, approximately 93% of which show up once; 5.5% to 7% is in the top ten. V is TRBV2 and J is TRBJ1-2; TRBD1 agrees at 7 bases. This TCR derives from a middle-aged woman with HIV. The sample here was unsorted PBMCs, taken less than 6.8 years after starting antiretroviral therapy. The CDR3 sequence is CASSRDSNYGYTF. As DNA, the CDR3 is TGTGCCAGCAGTCGGGACAGCAACTATGGCTACACCTTC.